A single sample is the source of the 28 T cell receptor beta chains below, sequenced in a study of Ad26.COV2.S vaccination and SARS-CoV-2 variants. The method was immunoSEQ multiplex PCR; TCRdb's version includes in-frame clones alone and lacks a portion of them. The sample yields approximately 350,000 clones, about nine tenths seen once. The treatment is: 19 received Ad26.COV2.S at low or high dose, single or two shots; 5 received placebo; per-sample allocation not given. It was on day 63 after the first vaccine or placebo injection that samples were taken. Sequenced material: peripheral blood, taken in a trial of Ad26.COV2.S vaccine versus placebo. The origin of the receptors is a person between 18 and 65 years old who received the Ad26.COV2.S COVID-19 vaccine or a placebo.

The chain uses TRBV6-5 and TRBJ1-3, with D maybe TRBD1 (5 bases). There are 15 residues in the CDR3. The germline CDR1 and CDR2 sequences are MNHEY and SVGAGI. Trimming pared 2 bases from V and 7 bases from J, leaving 15 bases between. This chain's CDR3 is CASSYLQGGRNTIYF. The CDR3 coding sequence is TGTGCCAGCAGTTACCTCCAGGGCGGTAGGAACACCATATATTTT.

The V gene is TRBV15, the J gene TRBJ1-2, with D possibly being TRBD1 (5 bases). Trimming left V 8 bases short and J 4 bases short, with 14 bases between. CDR1 is LNHNV and CDR2 is YYDKDF in the germline V gene (reference sequence). The CDR3 has 13 amino acids. CDR3 coding DNA: TGTGCCACCGCCCTGACAGTCTCCTATGGCTACACCTTC. As protein: CATALTVSYGYTF. Full variable domain (outside the CDR3, taken from reference TRBV15 and TRBJ1-2): DAMVIQNPRYQVTQFGKPVTLSCSQTLNHNVMYWYQQKSSQAPKLLFHYYDKDFNNEADTPDNFQSRRPNTSFCFLDIRSPGLGDTAMYLCATALTVSYGYTFGSGTRLTVV.

The chain joins TRBV11-3 to TRBJ2-7; 7 bases fit TRBD1. In germline, CDR1 is SGHNT, CDR2 YENEEA. V lost 6 bases and J lost 7; bases outside the gene matches: 15. The CDR3 sequence is 15 residues long. Written as DNA, the CDR3 is TGTGCCAGCAGTGCAGGACAGGCCGAATCGGGAGAGCAGTACTTC. Protein product: CASSAGQAESGEQYF.

The chain has TRBV6-6 and TRBJ1-1; no clear D gene. The germline V gene encodes CDR1 MNHNY and CDR2 SVGAGI (reference sequence). V shed 5 bases and J shed 2 bases, with 3 bases lying between them. The CDR3 sequence is 11 residues long. The CDR3 region has the DNA TGTGCCAGCAGTGCAAACACTGAAGCTTTCTTT. Translation: CASSANTEAFF.

A word on this clone: This same CDR3 is encoded by further DNA sequences in the sample. The chain couples TRBV7-9 to TRBJ2-7; D gene ambiguous. This CDR3 has 12 amino acids. From germline, CDR1 is SEHNR and CDR2 FQNEAQ (reference sequence). V dropped 3 bases and J dropped 3 bases, with 6 bases sitting between them. The CDR3 DNA sequence: TGTGCCAGCAGCTTGGACCTCTACGAGCAGTACTTC. It codes for CASSLDLYEQYF.

This chain uses TRBV12-3 or TRBV12-4 with TRBJ2-7; no clear D. V lost 5 bases to trimming and J lost 3 bases, with 11 bases between them. The CDR3 has 13 residues. The CDR3 sequence is CASSLLVGYEQYF. Written as DNA, the CDR3 is TGTGCCAGCAGTCTCCTCGTAGGCTACGAGCAGTACTTC.

This clone was counted a single time. J is TRBJ2-1 and V is TRBV19; 13 bases align to TRBD2. Germline V gene lookup returns CDR1 LNHDA and CDR2 SQIVND (reference sequence). V lost 1 base to trimming and J lost 0 bases; unmatched junction nucleotides: 9. The CDR3 is made up of 20 amino acids. CDR3 protein: CASSIGGLAGAPSSYNEQFF. In DNA form, the CDR3 reads TGTGCCAGTAGTATAGGCGGACTAGCGGGGGCCCCCAGCTCCTACAATGAGCAGTTCTTC.

The CDR3 spells CASSFGQGAPGEQFF. The CDR3 coding sequence is TGTGCCAGTAGCTTTGGACAGGGGGCCCCCGGCGAGCAGTTCTTC. The rearrangement links TRBV19 to TRBJ2-1; TRBD1 agrees at 11 bases. The trim removed 6 bases at V and 10 bases at J, leaving 11 bases unmatched. CDR1 LNHDA and CDR2 SQIVND come from the germline V gene (reference sequence). This CDR3 is built from 15 residues.

The genes are TRBV3-1 (or the pseudogene TRBV3-2) and TRBJ2-3, with 14 bases lining up with TRBD2. This CDR3 comprises 18 residues. Per germline, CDR1 LGHDT and CDR2 YNNKEL (reference sequence). Trimming at V came to 1 base and at J to 6 bases, leaving 9 bases not matched to a gene. As DNA, the CDR3 is TGTGCCAGCAGCCAAGGAGGACTAGCGGGGGGACCAAGGGATACGCAGTATTTT. It encodes CASSQGGLAGGPRDTQYF.

The chain joins TRBV5-5 to TRBJ2-7; D is ambiguous. The V gene lost 4 bases and the J gene lost 3 bases, with 11 bases spanning the gap. Germline CDR1 is SGHKS and CDR2 is YYEKEE (reference sequence). The CDR3 has 13 amino acids. CDR3 in DNA: TGTGCCAGCAGCCCCGACCGGAGCTACGAGCAGTACTTC. Amino acid sequence: CASSPDRSYEQYF.

V is TRBV12-5 and J is TRBJ2-5; 7 bases fit TRBD2. V was pared by 1 base and J by 5 bases, with 7 bases of the junction left unmatched. Germline V gives CDR1 LGHNT, CDR2 FRNRAP. This CDR3 is 15 amino acids long. CDR3 sequence reads: CASGLGLALGETQYF. CDR3 DNA: TGTGCTAGTGGTTTGGGACTAGCCCTAGGGGAGACCCAGTACTTC.

V is TRBV5-1 and J is TRBJ1-1; D is unresolved. Per the germline V gene, CDR1 is SGHRS and CDR2 is YFSETQ. Trimming left V 3 bases short and J 4 bases short, with 10 bases between. CDR3 length: 13 residues. CDR3 amino acids: CASSSGEPTEAFF. The DNA of the CDR3 is TGCGCCAGCAGCTCAGGAGAGCCCACTGAAGCTTTCTTT.

The chain is built from TRBV5-5 and TRBJ1-1; TRBD1 is a possible D gene (5 bases). This CDR3 is built from 17 residues. The V gene lost 1 base and the J gene lost 6 bases, with 22 bases spanning the gap. The germline V gene has CDR1 SGHKS and CDR2 YYEKEE (reference sequence). CDR3 in DNA: TGTGCCAGCAGCTTGACTTCTCAGGGCGATTGGGGCGCTGAAGCTTTCTTT. Amino acids: CASSLTSQGDWGAEAFF.

Points on this clone: One end of the junction does not line up with germline, which may come from a read error. This chain links TRBV3-1 (or the pseudogene TRBV3-2) with TRBJ1-5, with 7 bases fitting TRBD1. Germline V gives CDR1 LGHDT, CDR2 YNNKEL (reference sequence). This CDR3 is 14 amino acids long. CDR3 region: CASRQKGANQPQHF. The CDR3 DNA reads as TGTGCCAGCCGCCAAAAGGGGGCCAATCAGCCCCAGCATTTT.

This clone has more than one count but fewer than ten. This chain links TRBV7-9 with TRBJ1-1; TRBD1 agrees at 7 bases. Germline CDR1 reads SEHNR; CDR2 reads FQNEAQ (reference sequence). The CDR3 contains 14 residues. V dropped 1 base and J dropped 4; count of bases not matched to a gene: 3. CDR3 nucleotides: TGTGCCAGCAGCTTAGGGGGGACAGTCACTGAAGCTTTCTTT. This codes for CASSLGGTVTEAFF.

This clone has only one observation. CDR3 in amino acids: CASSYFEGFEQFF. In DNA form, the CDR3 reads TGTGCCAGCAGTTACTTCGAGGGCTTTGAGCAGTTCTTC. The J gene is TRBJ2-1, the V gene TRBV6-5; D possibly corresponds to TRBD2 (5 bases). Germline lookup yields CDR1 MNHEY and CDR2 SVGAGI. The CDR3 sequence is 13 residues long. The V and J ends lost 1 base and 9 bases respectively, with 10 bases between them.

The chain has TRBV7-9 and TRBJ1-1, with D maybe TRBD1 (6 bases). The CDR3 spans 15 residues. CDR1 is SEHNR, CDR2 FQNEAQ, per germline (reference sequence). V was pared by 3 bases and J by 3 bases, with 14 bases between. CDR3 protein: CASSLAQGLHTEAFF. CDR3 in DNA: TGTGCCAGCAGCTTGGCACAGGGTCTTCACACTGAAGCTTTCTTT.

The gene calls are TRBV6-1 and TRBJ2-5; the D gene is possibly TRBD2 (5 bases). The germline CDR1 and CDR2 sequences are MNHNS and SASEGT. CDR3 length: 14 amino acids. Trimming shortened V by 6 bases and J by 4 bases, and 15 bases separated the two germline ends. CDR3 amino acids: CASSPRGGRETQYF. The CDR3 nucleotides read TGTGCCAGCAGCCCCAGAGGAGGAAGAGAGACCCAGTACTTC.

The chain recombines TRBV29-1 with TRBJ2-7; 9 bases match TRBD2. This CDR3 comprises 13 residues. With 7 bases clipped from V and 0 bases from J, the junction kept 4 bases outside the gene matches. Germline CDR1 is SQVTM and CDR2 is ANQGSEA. CDR3 sequence (DNA): TGCAGCGCCGGCGGGGGGGCCTCCTACGAGCAGTACTTC. Protein product: CSAGGGASYEQYF.

The CDR3 protein is CASSVRFGGQETQYF. CDR3 DNA: TGTGCCAGCAGCGTACGGTTCGGGGGCCAAGAGACCCAGTACTTC. The chain employs TRBV13 and TRBJ2-5, with a possible D match to TRBD2 (6 bases). Trimming pared 5 bases from V and 1 base from J, leaving 14 bases between. The CDR3 covers 15 residues. Germline values: CDR1 PRHDT, CDR2 FYEKMQ (reference sequence).

CDR3 sequence (DNA): TGTGCCAGCAGTCCCCCAGGGATCAACACTGAAGCTTTCTTT. Amino acid sequence: CASSPPGINTEAFF. The chain carries TRBV6-6 and TRBJ1-1; D may be TRBD1 (5 bases). V gave up 5 bases and J gave up 2 bases, with 12 bases separating them. This CDR3 has 14 amino acids. Germline CDR1 and CDR2: MNHNY and SVGAGI (reference sequence).

The chain recombines TRBV4-1 with TRBJ2-1; D is possibly TRBD2 (6 bases). V lost 4 bases and J lost 0, with 10 bases in between. The CDR3 sequence is 15 residues long. Per germline, CDR1 MGHRA and CDR2 YSYEKL. The chain's CDR3 is CASSPRLGSYNEQFF. Here the CDR3 DNA reads TGCGCCAGCAGCCCACGACTAGGCTCCTACAATGAGCAGTTCTTC.

Concerning this clone: In the same sample, other DNA sequences code for this CDR3. The chain has TRBV27 and TRBJ2-1, with D uncertain. The CDR3 spans 13 residues. Germline V CDR1 and CDR2: MNHEY, SMNVEV (reference sequence). V lost 3 bases and J lost 4, with 7 bases in between. In DNA, the CDR3 is TGTGCCAGCAGTTTGGGCAGATACAATGAGCAGTTCTTC. Protein product: CASSLGRYNEQFF.

Only one count was recorded for this clone. The chain employs TRBV28 and TRBJ2-7, with D hard to call. V was shortened by 3 bases and J by 5 bases, with 17 bases between the two germline ends. CDR3 length: 15 residues. Germline V gives CDR1 MDHEN, CDR2 SYDVKM. In DNA, the CDR3 is TGTGCCAGCAGTTTTAGATTAGGCAGCCTTAACGAGCAGTACTTC. This codes for CASSFRLGSLNEQYF.

The chain links TRBV4-3 to TRBJ1-2, with TRBD1 as a possible D gene (5 bases). CDR3 size: 14 residues. Trimming shortened V by 4 bases and J by 2 bases, and 11 bases separated the two germline ends. Germline-derived CDR1 and CDR2 are LGHNA and YSLEER. The CDR3 protein is CASSPTGVNYGYTF. The CDR3 coding sequence is TGCGCCAGCAGCCCTACGGGGGTAAACTATGGCTACACCTTC.

The sample holds a few counts of this clone. This rearrangement joins TRBV19 to TRBJ1-6; possible D gene TRBD1, 5 bases. V was clipped by 3 bases and J by 6 bases, with 12 bases between them. CDR1 is LNHDA, CDR2 SQIVND, per germline (reference sequence). The CDR3 spans 15 residues. CDR3 region: CASSIQGQVNSPLHF. The CDR3 nucleotides are TGTGCCAGTAGTATTCAAGGACAAGTTAATTCACCCCTCCACTTT.

This clone was seen a few times. This sequence joins TRBV19 and TRBJ2-5; D unresolved. CDR3 length equals 14 residues. V was pared by 5 bases and J by 2 bases, with 12 bases between. The germline V gene encodes CDR1 LNHDA and CDR2 SQIVND (reference sequence). The CDR3 sequence: CASSGRGRQETQYF. The CDR3 DNA reads TGTGCCAGTAGTGGACGTGGAAGGCAAGAGACCCAGTACTTC.

In regard to this clone: At one end, the junction sequence differs from germline, possibly due to a read error. The rearrangement uses TRBV19 and TRBJ2-3, with 8 bases identical to TRBD1. Germline CDR1 LNHDA, CDR2 SQIVND (reference sequence). This CDR3 region has 12 residues. The CDR3 protein is CASKQGGRGFFF. CDR3 sequence (DNA): TGTGCCAGCAAACAGGGGGGACGAGGGTTTTTTTTT.